The TCR beta chain under discussion was sequenced for a study of cytomegalovirus exposure and HLA in healthy donors. Study as a whole: Prior work identified some 120 million unique TCR beta sequences in about 179 million T cells.

Primers for the PCR totalled 60 Vbeta and 13 Jbeta. The authors' processing: The authors later counted some 76 million unique TCR beta chains, around 9.9 million of them shared. The table came from immunoSEQ multiplex PCR; TCRdb's copy has only in-frame clones and leaves some out. The V and J calls and clone size come from that table; D and trimming were worked out from the DNA. In the table there are tens of thousands of clones, approximately 82% of which are singletons. The table lists this clone with a few counts. Its antigen is not identified. Those who donated were healthy bone marrow donors. Study conclusions and caveats: A later analysis found most CMV-associated TCR beta chains apparently HLA-restricted.

The germline gives CDR1 SGHAT, CDR2 FQDESV (reference sequence). Unmatched junction bases numbered 12, after V lost 4 bases and J lost 3 bases. The CDR3 is made up of 18 amino acids. The gene calls are TRBV11-1 and TRBJ2-7; 13 bases line up with TRBD2. The sample was PBMCs. The receptor was isolated from a man aged 50-60 years in good health and CMV-seronegative. CDR3 amino acids: CASSSLGLAGFIFYEQYF. The CDR3 region has the DNA TGTGCCAGCAGCTCGTTGGGACTAGCGGGGTTTATTTTCTACGAGCAGTACTTC.